These T cell receptor beta chains were read from a single sample in a study of blood T cell repertoires in COVID-19. Sequenced by immunoSEQ multiplex PCR; TCRdb stores in-frame clones only, minus some. The sample yields 250,000 or so clones, about 83% seen once. The sample was peripheral blood. The receptor set was obtained from a man older than 75 with acute or convalescent COVID-19. CDR3s include the opening cysteine and the closing phenylalanine or tryptophan. The D gene is left open where the match is weak. The size field is filled for only some rows; it gives once, few, many or a size class.

>TRBJ1-1|TRBV15|.|.
CATSRGQQGSSEAFF
TGTGCCACCAGCAGGGGGCAACAGGGATCGTCAGAAGCTTTCTTT
>TRBJ1-1|TRBV7-6|.|.
CASSLRVRGSSTEAFF
TGTGCCAGCAGCCTGAGGGTACGCGGGTCCAGCACTGAAGCTTTCTTT
>TRBJ1-2|TRBV28|.|TRBD1
CASIRTGTGSYGYTF
TGTGCCAGCATCCGGACCGGGACAGGGTCCTATGGCTACACCTTC
>TRBJ1-5|TRBV2|.|.
CASSGGGARVAQHF
TGTGCCAGCAGTGGCGGTGGGGCCCGAGTGGCCCAGCATTTT
>TRBJ2-1|TRBV23-1|.|TRBD1
CASSRDRGRAGSYEQFF
TGCGCCAGCAGCCGAGACAGGGGGCGAGCGGGAAGCTATGAGCAGTTCTTC
>TRBJ1-6|TRBV5-6|.|.
CASSLGIRTDNSPLHF
TGTGCCAGCAGCTTGGGGATCAGGACAGATAATTCACCCCTCCACTTT
>TRBJ2-3|TRBV25-1|.|TRBD2
CASSPLAGLTDTQYF
TGTGCCAGCAGTCCACTAGCGGGCCTCACAGATACGCAGTATTTT
>TRBJ1-1|TRBV6-5|once|.
CASSPTVQNTEAFF
TGTGCCAGCAGTCCGACAGTCCAAAACACTGAAGCTTTCTTT
>TRBJ1-1|TRBV19|.|TRBD1
CASRGTGGVNTEAFF
TGTGCCAGTAGGGGGACAGGGGGAGTGAACACTGAAGCTTTCTTT
>TRBJ1-2|TRBV28|.|TRBD1
CASSPPGQGNYGYTF
TGTGCCAGCAGTCCACCGGGACAGGGGAACTATGGCTACACCTTC
>TRBJ2-7|TRBV7-9|.|TRBD1
CASSFRTGPYEQYF
TGTGCCAGCAGCTTCCGGACAGGACCTTACGAGCAGTACTTC
>TRBJ1-5|TRBV10-3|few|.
CAISESGREDQPQHF
TGTGCCATCAGTGAGTCGGGGAGGGAGGATCAGCCCCAGCATTTT
>TRBJ1-1|TRBV18|once|.
CASALDSEAFF
TGTGCCAGCGCACTGGACAGTGAAGCTTTCTTT
>TRBJ1-4|TRBV18|.|TRBD1
CASSVQGDEKLFF
TGTGCCAGCTCGGTACAGGGGGATGAAAAACTGTTTTTT
>TRBJ1-4|TRBV5-5|few|TRBD1
CASSLGPGTGGIEKLFF
TGTGCCAGCAGCTTGGGACCTGGGACAGGGGGCATCGAAAAACTGTTTTTT
>TRBJ1-2|TRBV2|.|TRBD1
CASSSGQGIEGYTF
TGTGCCAGCAGCTCGGGACAGGGAATCGAAGGCTACACCTTC